Given below is one TCR beta chain in context. The antigen remains unidentified. The sample is drawn from a study of T cells after yellow fever vaccination. Study-wide findings and caveats: Post-booster reappearance was seen for most primary-vaccination clones (around 96% CD4, roughly 91% CD8). Only a small proportion of the clonotypes turned up in both the CD4 and the CD8 compartments, likely arising from convergent recombination.

V lost 0 bases, J lost 7 bases, and 10 bases lay in between. Germline V gene data show CDR1 as MNHEY and CDR2 as SVGEGT. This CDR3 is built from 14 residues. Using its own MiXCR run on the 5' RACE reads, TCRdb lists one record per CDR3 protein. Here the sample spans 610,000 or so distinct CDR3 sequences, roughly an eighth being singletons. The receptor's source is a man aged 25 to 40 who received the YFV17D yellow fever vaccine. V and J are TRBV6-2 or TRBV6-3 and TRBJ2-1; D ambiguous. Source: PBMCs, taken on the day of the yellow fever booster vaccination. Here the CDR3 reads CASSYSSLLNEQFF. The CDR3 DNA is TGTGCCAGCAGTTACTCCTCCCTGCTGAATGAGCAGTTCTTC.